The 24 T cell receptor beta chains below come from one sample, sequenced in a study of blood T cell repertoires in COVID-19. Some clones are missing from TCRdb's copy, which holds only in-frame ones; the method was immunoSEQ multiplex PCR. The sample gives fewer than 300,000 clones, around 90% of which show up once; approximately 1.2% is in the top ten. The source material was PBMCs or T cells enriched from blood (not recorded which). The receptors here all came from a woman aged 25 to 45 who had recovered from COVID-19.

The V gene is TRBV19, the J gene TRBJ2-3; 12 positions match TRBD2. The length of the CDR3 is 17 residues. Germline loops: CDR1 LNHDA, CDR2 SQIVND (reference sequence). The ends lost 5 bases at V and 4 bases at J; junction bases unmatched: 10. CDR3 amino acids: CASSANRLAGVADTQYF. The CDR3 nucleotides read TGTGCCAGTAGTGCTAACCGACTAGCGGGAGTGGCAGATACGCAGTATTTT. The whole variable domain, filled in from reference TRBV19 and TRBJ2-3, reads DGGITQSPKYLFRKEGQNVTLSCEQNLNHDAMYWYRQDPGQGLRLIYYSQIVNDFQKGDIAEGYSVSREKKESFPLTVTSAQKNPTAFYLCASSANRLAGVADTQYFGPGTRLTVL.

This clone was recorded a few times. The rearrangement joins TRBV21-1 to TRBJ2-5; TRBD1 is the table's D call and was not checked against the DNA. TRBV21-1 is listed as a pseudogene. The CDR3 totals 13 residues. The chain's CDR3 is CATNRDRGETQYF. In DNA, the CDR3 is TGTGCCACGAACCGGGACAGGGGAGAGACCCAGTACTTC.

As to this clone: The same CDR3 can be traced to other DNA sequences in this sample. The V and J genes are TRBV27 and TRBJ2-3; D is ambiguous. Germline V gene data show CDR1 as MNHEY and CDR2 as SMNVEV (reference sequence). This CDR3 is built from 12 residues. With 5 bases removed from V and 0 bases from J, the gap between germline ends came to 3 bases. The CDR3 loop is CASSPSTDTQYF. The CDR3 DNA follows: TGTGCCAGCAGTCCGAGCACAGATACGCAGTATTTT.

In nucleotides, the CDR3 is TGCAGCGTCAGGGATGGACTAGCGGGAAACGAGCAGTACTTC. This encodes CSVRDGLAGNEQYF. V gene TRBV29-1 combines with J gene TRBJ2-7, with TRBD2 matching over 12 bases. Germline V lookup: CDR1 SQVTM, CDR2 ANQGSEA. This CDR3 has 14 amino acids. Losses at the gene ends were 6 bases for V and 5 bases for J; bases not matched to a gene: 8.

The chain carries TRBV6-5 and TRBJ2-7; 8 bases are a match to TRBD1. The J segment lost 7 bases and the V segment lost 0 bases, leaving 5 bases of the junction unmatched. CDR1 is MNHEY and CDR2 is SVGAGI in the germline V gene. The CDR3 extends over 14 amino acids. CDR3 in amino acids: CASSYSSRGPEQYF. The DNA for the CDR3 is TGTGCCAGCAGTTACTCTTCCAGGGGGCCGGAGCAGTACTTC.

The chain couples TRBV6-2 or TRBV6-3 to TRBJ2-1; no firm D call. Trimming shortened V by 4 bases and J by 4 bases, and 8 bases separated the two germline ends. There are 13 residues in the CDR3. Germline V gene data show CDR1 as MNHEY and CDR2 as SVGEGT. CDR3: CASSLTVYNEQFF. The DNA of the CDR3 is TGTGCCAGCAGTTTAACGGTTTACAATGAGCAGTTCTTC.

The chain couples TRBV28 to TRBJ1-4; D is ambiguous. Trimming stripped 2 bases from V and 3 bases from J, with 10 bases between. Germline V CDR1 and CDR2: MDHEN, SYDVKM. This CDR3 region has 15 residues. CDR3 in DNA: TGTGCCAGCAGTTTAGTGGCAGGCTCTAATGAAAAACTGTTTTTT. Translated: CASSLVAGSNEKLFF.

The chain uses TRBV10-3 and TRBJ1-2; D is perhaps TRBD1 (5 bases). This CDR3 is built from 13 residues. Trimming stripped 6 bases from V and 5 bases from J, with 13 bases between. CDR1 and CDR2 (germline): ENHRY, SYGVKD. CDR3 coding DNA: TGTGCCATCAGAGCCGACAGCAATTATGGCTACACCTTC. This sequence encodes CAIRADSNYGYTF.

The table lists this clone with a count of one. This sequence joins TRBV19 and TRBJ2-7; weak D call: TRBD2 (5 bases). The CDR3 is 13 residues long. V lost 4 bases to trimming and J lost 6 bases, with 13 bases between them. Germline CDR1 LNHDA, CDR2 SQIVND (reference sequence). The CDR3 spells CASSTLSGGEQYF. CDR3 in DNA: TGTGCCAGTAGTACCCTATCCGGAGGCGAGCAGTACTTC.

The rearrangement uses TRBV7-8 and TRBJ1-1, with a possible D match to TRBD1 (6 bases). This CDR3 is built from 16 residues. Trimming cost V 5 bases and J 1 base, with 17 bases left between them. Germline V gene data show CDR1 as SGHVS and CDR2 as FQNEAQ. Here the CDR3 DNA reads TGTGCCAGCAGCCCAACAGGGCCGCTCGGGAACACTGAAGCTTTCTTT. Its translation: CASSPTGPLGNTEAFF.

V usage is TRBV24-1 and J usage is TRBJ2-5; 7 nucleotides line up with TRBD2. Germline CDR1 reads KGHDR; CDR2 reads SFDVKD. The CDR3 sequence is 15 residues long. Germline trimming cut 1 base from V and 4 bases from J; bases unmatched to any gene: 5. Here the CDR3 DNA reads TGTGCCACCAGTGATTTCGGACTAGGAGGAGAGACCCAGTACTTC. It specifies CATSDFGLGGETQYF.

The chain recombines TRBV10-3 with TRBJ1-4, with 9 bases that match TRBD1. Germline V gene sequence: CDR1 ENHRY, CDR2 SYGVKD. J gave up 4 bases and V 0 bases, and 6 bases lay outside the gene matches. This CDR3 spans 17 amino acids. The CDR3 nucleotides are TGTGCCATCAGTGAGTCAGCGGGACAGGGAAATAATGAAAAACTGTTTTTT. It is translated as CAISESAGQGNNEKLFF.

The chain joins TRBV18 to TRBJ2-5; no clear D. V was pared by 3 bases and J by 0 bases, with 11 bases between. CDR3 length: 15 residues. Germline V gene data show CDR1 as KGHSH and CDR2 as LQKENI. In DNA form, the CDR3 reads TGTGCCAGCTCACCTCGAGTTGAGTACCAAGAGACCCAGTACTTC. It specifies CASSPRVEYQETQYF.

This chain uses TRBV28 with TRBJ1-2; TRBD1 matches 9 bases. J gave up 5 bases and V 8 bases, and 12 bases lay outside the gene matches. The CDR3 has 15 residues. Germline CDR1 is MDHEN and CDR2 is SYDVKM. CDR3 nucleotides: TGTGCCAGCCTACAAAACAGGGGGCGCGGGTATGGCTACACCTTC. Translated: CASLQNRGRGYGYTF.

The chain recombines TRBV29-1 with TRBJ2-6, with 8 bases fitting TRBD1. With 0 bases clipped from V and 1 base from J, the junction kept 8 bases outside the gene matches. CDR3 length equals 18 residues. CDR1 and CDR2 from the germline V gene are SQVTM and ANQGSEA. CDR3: CSVEDLQGAESGANVLTF. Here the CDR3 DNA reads TGCAGCGTTGAAGATCTTCAGGGGGCAGAGTCTGGGGCCAACGTCCTGACTTTC.

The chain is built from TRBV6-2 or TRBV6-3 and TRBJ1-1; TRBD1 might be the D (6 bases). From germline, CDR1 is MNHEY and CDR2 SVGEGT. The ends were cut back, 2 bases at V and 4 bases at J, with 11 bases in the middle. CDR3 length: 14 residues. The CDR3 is CASSYGQGRTEAFF. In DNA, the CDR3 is TGTGCCAGCAGTTACGGGCAGGGGCGCACTGAAGCTTTCTTT.

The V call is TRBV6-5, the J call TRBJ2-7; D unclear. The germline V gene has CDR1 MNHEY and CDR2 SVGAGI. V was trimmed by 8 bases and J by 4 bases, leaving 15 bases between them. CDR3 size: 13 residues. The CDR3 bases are TGTGCCAGCGGAAAAGAGGTCCAGTACGAGCAGTACTTC. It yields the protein CASGKEVQYEQYF.

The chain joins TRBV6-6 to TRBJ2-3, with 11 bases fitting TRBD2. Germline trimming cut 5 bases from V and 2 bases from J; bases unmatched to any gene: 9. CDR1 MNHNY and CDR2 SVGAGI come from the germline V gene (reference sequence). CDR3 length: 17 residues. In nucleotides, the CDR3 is TGTGCCAGCAGTCAAAGGGGACTAGCGGTACACACAGATACGCAGTATTTT. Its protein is CASSQRGLAVHTDTQYF.

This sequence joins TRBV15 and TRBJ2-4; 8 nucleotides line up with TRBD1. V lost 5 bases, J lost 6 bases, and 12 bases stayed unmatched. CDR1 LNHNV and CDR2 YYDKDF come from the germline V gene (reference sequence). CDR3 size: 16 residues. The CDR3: CATSGQGEGPLNIQYF. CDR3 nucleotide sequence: TGTGCCACCAGCGGACAGGGTGAGGGCCCATTAAACATTCAGTACTTC.

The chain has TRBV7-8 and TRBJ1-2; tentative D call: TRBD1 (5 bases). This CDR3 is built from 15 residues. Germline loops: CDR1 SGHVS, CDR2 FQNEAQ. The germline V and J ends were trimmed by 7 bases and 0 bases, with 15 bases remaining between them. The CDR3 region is CASIPGRTTNYGYTF. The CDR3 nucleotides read TGTGCCAGCATCCCAGGGAGGACAACTAACTATGGCTACACCTTC.

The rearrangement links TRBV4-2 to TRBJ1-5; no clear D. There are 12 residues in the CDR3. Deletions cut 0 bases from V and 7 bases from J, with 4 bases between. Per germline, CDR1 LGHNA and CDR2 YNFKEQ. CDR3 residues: CASSQDEQPQHF. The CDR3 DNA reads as TGTGCCAGCAGCCAAGATGAGCAGCCCCAGCATTTT.

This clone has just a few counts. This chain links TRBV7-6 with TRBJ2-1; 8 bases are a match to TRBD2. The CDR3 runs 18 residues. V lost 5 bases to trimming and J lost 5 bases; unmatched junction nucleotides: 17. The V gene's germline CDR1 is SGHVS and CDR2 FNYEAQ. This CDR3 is CASSRPREGSGRHNEQFF. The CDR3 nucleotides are TGTGCCAGCAGCCGGCCTAGGGAGGGGAGCGGGAGACACAATGAGCAGTTCTTC.

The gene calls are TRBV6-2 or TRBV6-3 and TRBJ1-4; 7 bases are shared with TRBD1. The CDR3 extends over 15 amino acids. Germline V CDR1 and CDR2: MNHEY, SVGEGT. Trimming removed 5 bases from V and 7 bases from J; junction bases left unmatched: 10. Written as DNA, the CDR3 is TGTGCCAGCAGTAACCAAGGGGGCCGAGGTGAAAAACTGTTTTTT. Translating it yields CASSNQGGRGEKLFF.

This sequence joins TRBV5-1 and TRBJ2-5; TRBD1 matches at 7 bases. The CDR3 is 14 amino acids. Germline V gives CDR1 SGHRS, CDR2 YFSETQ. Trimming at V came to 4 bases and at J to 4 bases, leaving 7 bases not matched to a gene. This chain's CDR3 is CASSQSPGGETQYF. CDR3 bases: TGCGCCAGCAGCCAATCTCCAGGGGGAGAGACCCAGTACTTC.